This TCR beta chain stems from a study of T-cell reconstitution after alpha-beta-depleted transplantation in children. Study-level results: Certain patients had high TCRbeta diversity at day 60, and it came from recipient T cells and thymic progenitors that survived. Two months or so post-transplant, alpha-beta T cells reportedly derived from several hundred expanded graft clones.

CDR3 length: 13 residues. Germline CDR1 is SQVTM and CDR2 is ANQGSEA. Preparation of the TCRbeta library was carried out with unique molecular identifiers. TCRdb used MiXCR to reprocess the PCR reads, holding one entry per CDR3 protein. The table records hundreds of thousands of distinct CDR3 sequences, about 23% of them present only once. This clonotype was seen repeatedly, ten times or more. The antigen is unknown. The material was PBMCs, mostly from graft donor cells, obtained 360 days after TCRalphabeta/CD19-depleted stem cell transplant. The origin of this receptor is a boy under three years old who had a stem cell transplant for acute myeloid leukemia, so the T cells may come from the graft donor. The rearrangement joins TRBV29-1 to TRBJ2-1; tentatively, D is TRBD1 (5 bases). Written as DNA, the CDR3 is TGCATAGTGACCTTCCAGGGATACAATGAGCAGTTCTTC. Its protein is CIVTFQGYNEQFF.